The 28 T cell receptor beta chains in this list originate from one sample, sequenced in a study of regulatory and conventional T cells in RAG deficiency. Repertoires were generated with immunoSEQ multiplex PCR, while TCRdb's copy carries only in-frame clones and drops some. Of over 750 clones in the sample, about four fifths were seen once. Sequences were obtained from CD8+ T cells sorted from blood. The receptors stem from a human donor with RAG deficiency presenting as severe combined immunodeficiency.

The chain employs TRBV28 and TRBJ2-7, with D possibly called TRBD1 or TRBD2 (7 bases each). Germline assignment: CDR1 MDHEN and CDR2 SYDVKM. The CDR3 loop spans 14 amino acids. Between the trimmed V and J ends, which lost 7 bases and 5 bases, there was a span of 18 bases. CDR3 sequence (DNA): TGTGCCAGCACCCAGGGGGGGATTCATCACGAGCAGTACTTC. Translation: CASTQGGIHHEQYF.

With respect to this clone: A much larger clone sits a single nucleotide away, making a read error possible. The rearrangement joins TRBV9 to TRBJ2-7; perhaps TRBD1 as D (6 bases). Trimming pared 3 bases from V and 6 bases from J, leaving 10 bases between. The V gene's germline CDR1 is SGDLS and CDR2 YYNGEE. This CDR3 comprises 12 residues. CDR3 DNA: TGTGCCAGCAGCGCAGGGGAGAGCGAGCAGTACTTC. Translated: CASSAGESEQYF.

The V and J genes are TRBV7-9 and TRBJ1-5, with no clear D. V lost 1 base and J 3 bases, leaving 7 bases between the germline ends. Germline assignment: CDR1 SEHNR and CDR2 FQNEAQ (reference sequence). The CDR3 extends over 14 amino acids. DNA of the CDR3: TGTGCCAGCAGCTTAGGTGGGTACAATCAGCCCCAGCATTTT. It codes for CASSLGGYNQPQHF.

This clone was observed once. V is TRBV7-2 and J is TRBJ1-2, with TRBD1 matching 8 bases. CDR1 is SGHTA, CDR2 FQGNSA, per germline. This CDR3 region has 15 residues. J lost 5 bases, V lost 5 bases, and 10 bases had no gene match. CDR3 loop: CASSQSGTGLYGYTF. For the CDR3, the DNA is TGTGCCAGCAGCCAAAGCGGGACAGGCCTTTATGGCTACACCTTC.

The rearrangement uses TRBV27 and TRBJ1-1; possible D gene TRBD1, 5 bases. CDR1 and CDR2 (germline): MNHEY, SMNVEV (reference sequence). With 0 bases removed from V and 11 bases from J, the gap between germline ends came to 10 bases. CDR3 length: 12 residues. CDR3 DNA: TGTGCCAGCAGTTTATCGAGAGGGACTGCTTTCTTT. It codes for CASSLSRGTAFF.

This chain connects TRBV4-1 to TRBJ2-7; D unresolved. CDR1 and CDR2 from the germline V gene are MGHRA and YSYEKL. V dropped 3 bases and J dropped 4 bases, with 4 bases sitting between them. The CDR3 loop spans 11 amino acids. The DNA of the CDR3 is TGCGCCAGCAGCCACAGGTACGAGCAGTACTTC. It translates to CASSHRYEQYF.

This rearrangement joins TRBV30 to TRBJ1-2, with TRBD1 matching over 7 bases. V lost 7 bases to trimming and J lost 10 bases; unmatched junction nucleotides: 6. The CDR3 loop spans 10 amino acids. Germline V gene sequence: CDR1 GTSNPN, CDR2 SVGIG (reference sequence). The CDR3 bases are TGTGCCTCATACAGGGGCAACTACACCTTC. This encodes CASYRGNYTF.

This chain connects TRBV7-2 to TRBJ2-2; D possibly corresponds to TRBD1 (6 bases). This CDR3 has 16 amino acids. Germline-derived CDR1 and CDR2 are SGHTA and FQGNSA. Trimming took 3 bases from V and 8 from J, leaving 19 bases between them. For the CDR3, the DNA is TGTGCCAGCAGCTTGCGCCTCGACAGGAGCACGGGGGAGCTGTTTTTT. Amino acid sequence: CASSLRLDRSTGELFF.

This clone appeared a single time. The chain is built from TRBV27 and TRBJ2-6; TRBD1 aligns across 9 bases. Germline values: CDR1 MNHEY, CDR2 SMNVEV (reference sequence). The CDR3 is 19 amino acids. With 2 bases clipped from V and 3 bases from J, the junction kept 11 bases outside the gene matches. The CDR3 is CASSLTGTGFFFGANVLTF. DNA of the CDR3: TGTGCCAGCAGTTTAACCGGGACAGGGTTCTTCTTTGGGGCCAACGTCCTGACTTTC.

The chain has TRBV27 and TRBJ2-7; D remains ambiguous. Germline-derived CDR1 and CDR2 are MNHEY and SMNVEV (reference sequence). Trimming left V 5 bases short and J 0 bases short, with 5 bases between. The CDR3 covers 12 residues. The CDR3 nucleotides are TGTGCCAGCAGTCTGAGCTCCTACGAGCAGTACTTC. This gives the protein CASSLSSYEQYF.

This clone was observed once. The chain joins TRBV4-1 to TRBJ1-2; D perhaps matches TRBD1 (5 bases). Germline V gene data show CDR1 as MGHRA and CDR2 as YSYEKL. The length of the CDR3 is 15 residues. Deletions cut 4 bases from V and 7 bases from J, with 19 bases between. The CDR3 nucleotides read TGCGCCAGCAGCCTGGGGCCTGGGGTGGGGTCTGGCTACACCTTC. This gives the protein CASSLGPGVGSGYTF.

This clone was detected only a few times. This chain uses TRBV28 with TRBJ2-2, with D possibly TRBD1 on 5 matching bases. This CDR3 has 15 residues. The germline gives CDR1 MDHEN, CDR2 SYDVKM. The germline V and J ends were trimmed by 2 bases and 2 bases, with 9 bases remaining between them. CDR3 sequence: CASSLLQGNTGELFF. Here the CDR3 DNA reads TGTGCCAGCAGTTTACTCCAGGGAAACACCGGGGAGCTGTTTTTT. The whole variable domain, filled in from reference TRBV28 and TRBJ2-2, reads DVKVTQSSRYLVKRTGEKVFLECVQDMDHENMFWYRQDPGLGLRLIYFSYDVKMKEKGDIPEGYSVSREKKERFSLILESASTNQTSMYLCASSLLQGNTGELFFGEGSRLTVL.

This chain connects TRBV28 to TRBJ2-4; no clear D gene. Trimming stripped 3 bases from V and 7 bases from J, with 10 bases between. This CDR3 has 13 amino acids. Germline assignment: CDR1 MDHEN and CDR2 SYDVKM. This chain's CDR3 is CASSFRPPNIQYF. CDR3 coding DNA: TGTGCCAGCAGTTTCCGGCCTCCGAACATTCAGTACTTC.

As DNA, the CDR3 is TGTGCCAGCAGCACCAACTCGGGACGCCGTTTCGCGAACACCGGGGAGCTGTTTTTT. This gives the protein CASSTNSGRRFANTGELFF. The chain has TRBV2 and TRBJ2-2; D possibly uses TRBD1 or TRBD2 (5 bases each). This CDR3 region has 19 residues. The germline V and J ends were trimmed by 6 bases and 0 bases, with 23 bases remaining between them. The V gene's germline CDR1 is SNHLY and CDR2 FYNNEI.

The chain combines TRBV28 with TRBJ1-1; TRBD1 is a possible D gene (5 bases). This CDR3 contains 14 residues. Germline V gives CDR1 MDHEN, CDR2 SYDVKM. V dropped 6 bases and J dropped 1 base, with 12 bases sitting between them. The CDR3 coding sequence is TGTGCCAGCAGGATACGGGACTCGAACACTGAAGCTTTCTTT. Translation: CASRIRDSNTEAFF.

The J gene is TRBJ2-3, the V gene TRBV27; 7 bases line up with TRBD1. This CDR3 has 14 residues. Germline-derived CDR1 and CDR2 are MNHEY and SMNVEV (reference sequence). With V trimmed by 8 bases and J by 3 bases, 8 bases remained unmatched. CDR3 amino acids: CASGYLGQTDTQYF. CDR3 nucleotide sequence: TGTGCCAGCGGATACCTGGGACAGACAGATACGCAGTATTTT.

This CDR3 reads CASSPVQGSSYEQYF. The CDR3 DNA reads as TGTGCCAGCAGCCCAGTCCAGGGGAGCTCCTACGAGCAGTACTTC. J is TRBJ2-7 and V is TRBV7-3, with a tentative D call TRBD1 (6 bases). V was trimmed by 5 bases and J by 0 bases, leaving 14 bases between them. This CDR3 is built from 15 residues. The germline V gene has CDR1 SGHTA and CDR2 FQGTGA.

The V and J genes are TRBV5-4 and TRBJ2-5, with D perhaps TRBD1 (6 bases). Trimming removed 5 bases at V and 7 bases at J, with 18 bases between. Germline loops: CDR1 SGHNT, CDR2 YYREEE (reference sequence). This CDR3 comprises 14 residues. CDR3 sequence: CASRDTGFWGTQYF. In nucleotides, the CDR3 is TGTGCCAGCAGGGACACAGGGTTTTGGGGGACCCAGTACTTC.

V is TRBV7-9 and J is TRBJ2-5, with 7 bases aligning to TRBD1. In germline, CDR1 is SEHNR, CDR2 FQNEAQ (reference sequence). The J segment lost 0 bases and the V segment lost 5 bases, leaving 3 bases of the junction unmatched. The CDR3 runs to 14 residues. CDR3: CASSTQGYQETQYF. The CDR3 DNA is TGTGCCAGCAGCACACAGGGGTACCAAGAGACCCAGTACTTC.

The chain carries TRBV4-3 and TRBJ1-1, with unresolved D. Trimming removed 1 base at V and 11 bases at J, with 2 bases between. This CDR3 is built from 9 residues. Per the germline V gene, CDR1 is LGHNA and CDR2 is YSLEER. As DNA, the CDR3 is TGCGCCAGCAGCCAAGGGGCTTTCTTT. This gives the protein CASSQGAFF.

This clone turned up a few times. The chain combines TRBV9 with TRBJ2-1, with TRBD2 matching over 10 bases. The CDR3 spans 16 residues. Trimming took 0 bases from V and 9 from J; bases not matched to a gene: 9. Germline V gene sequence: CDR1 SGDLS, CDR2 YYNGEE. CDR3 nucleotides: TGTGCCAGCAGCGTAGCCCTAGCGGGAGTCACGGGTGAGCAGTTCTTC. Translated, it gives CASSVALAGVTGEQFF.

The chain uses TRBV27 and TRBJ2-7, with 8 bases lining up with TRBD2. V dropped 2 bases and J dropped 4; count of bases not matched to a gene: 10. Germline-derived CDR1 and CDR2 are MNHEY and SMNVEV (reference sequence). The CDR3 is 16 amino acids. CDR3 nucleotides: TGTGCCAGCAGTTTAGGACTGCCCGGGGGGGATTACGAGCAGTACTTC. Amino acid sequence: CASSLGLPGGDYEQYF.

The sample holds a few counts of this clone. The chain uses TRBV6-9 and TRBJ2-7, with D tentatively TRBD1 (5 bases). Germline V gene lookup returns CDR1 MNHGY and CDR2 SVAAGI. V was clipped by 3 bases and J by 0 bases, with 12 bases between them. The CDR3 loop spans 15 amino acids. CDR3 sequence reads: CASSYSQGSSYEQYF. As DNA, the CDR3 is TGTGCCAGCAGTTACTCCCAGGGTAGCTCCTACGAGCAGTACTTC.

This clone was detected only a few times. CDR3 nucleotide sequence: TGTGCCAGCAGCCAAGATGCCTACGAGCAGTACTTC. This encodes CASSQDAYEQYF. V and J are TRBV4-2 and TRBJ2-7; D is unresolved. V lost 0 bases and J lost 2, with 2 bases in between. Looked up from germline, CDR1 is LGHNA and CDR2 is YNFKEQ. The CDR3 is 12 amino acids.

This clone was seen just once. The chain is built from TRBV27 and TRBJ2-2; D unresolved. Trimming left V 6 bases short and J 6 bases short, with 11 bases between. Germline V gives CDR1 MNHEY, CDR2 SMNVEV (reference sequence). The CDR3 spans 13 residues. The CDR3: CASSPPGAGELFF. CDR3 DNA: TGTGCCAGCAGCCCGCCCGGAGCCGGGGAGCTGTTTTTT.

The J gene is TRBJ2-2, the V gene TRBV6-5, with unresolved D. The CDR3 runs to 13 residues. Germline V lookup: CDR1 MNHEY, CDR2 SVGAGI. Trimming shortened V by 1 base and J by 3 bases, and 3 bases separated the two germline ends. In DNA form, the CDR3 reads TGTGCCAGCAGTTACTTGGACACCGGGGAGCTGTTTTTT. Its protein product is CASSYLDTGELFF.

The rearrangement links TRBV4-3 to TRBJ1-2, with D unresolved. The germline CDR1 and CDR2 sequences are LGHNA and YSLEER. The CDR3 totals 15 residues. V dropped 1 base and J dropped 8 bases, with 17 bases sitting between them. The CDR3 is CASSQGSTGRLGYTF. DNA for the CDR3: TGCGCCAGCAGCCAAGGTAGCACGGGGAGACTAGGCTACACCTTC.

V gene TRBV7-7 combines with J gene TRBJ1-2; the D is unclear. This CDR3 has 17 residues. Trimming left V 5 bases short and J 2 bases short, with 21 bases between. Germline V gene sequence: CDR1 SSHAT, CDR2 FNYEAQ (reference sequence). The CDR3 nucleotides read TGTGCCAGCAGCATGCGAGGTAAGCGCCGAAAGAACTATGGCTACACCTTC. As protein: CASSMRGKRRKNYGYTF. Full variable domain (missing parts from reference TRBV7-7 and TRBJ1-2): GAGVSQSPRYKVTKRGQDVTLRCDPISSHATLYWYQQALGQGPEFLTYFNYEAQPDKSGLPSDRFSAERPEGSISTLTIQRTEQRDSAMYRCASSMRGKRRKNYGYTFGSGTRLTVV.